This passage covers 25 T cell receptor beta chains from one sample sequenced in a study of blood T cell repertoires in COVID-19. Data came from immunoSEQ multiplex PCR; TCRdb stores just in-frame clones and leaves some out. Of 50,000 or so clones listed, about nine tenths are singletons. Material: peripheral blood. The source of these receptors is a man between 65 and 85 years old with acute or convalescent COVID-19.

V is TRBV7-2 and J is TRBJ2-7; no clear D gene. The CDR3 sequence is 13 residues long. Germline loops: CDR1 SGHTA, CDR2 FQGNSA. Trimming left V 3 bases short and J 2 bases short, with 8 bases between. CDR3 in DNA: TGTGCCAGCAGCTTTTCGGGTACCTACGAGCAGTACTTC. Amino acid sequence: CASSFSGTYEQYF.

The chain is built from TRBV14 and TRBJ1-2; unclear D gene. The CDR3 spans 14 residues. V shed 1 base and J shed 8 bases, with 14 bases lying between them. Germline V gene sequence: CDR1 SGHDN, CDR2 FVKESK. The CDR3 here is CASSQVTIRGGYTF. CDR3 DNA sequence: TGTGCCAGCAGCCAAGTCACCATCCGCGGGGGCTACACCTTC.

This clone was counted a few times. V gene TRBV7-8 combines with J gene TRBJ1-2; no reliable D call. CDR3 length equals 15 residues. Per germline, CDR1 SGHVS and CDR2 FQNEAQ. The ends were cut back, 1 base at V and 8 bases at J, with 17 bases in the middle. CDR3 protein: CASSLGIRQVAGYTF. CDR3 nucleotides: TGTGCCAGCAGCTTAGGCATCCGGCAGGTTGCCGGCTACACCTTC.

The chain joins TRBV3-1 (or the pseudogene TRBV3-2) to TRBJ2-1; weak D call: TRBD1 (5 bases). V lost 4 bases and J 8 bases, leaving 12 bases between the germline ends. This CDR3 region has 13 residues. In germline, CDR1 is LGHDT, CDR2 YNNKEL (reference sequence). The CDR3 is CASSLPGKDEQFF. The CDR3 region has the DNA TGTGCCAGCAGCCTTCCAGGGAAGGATGAGCAGTTCTTC.

The J gene is TRBJ2-5, the V gene TRBV6-1; 8 bases match TRBD2. With 3 bases clipped from V and 6 bases from J, the junction kept 18 bases outside the gene matches. The CDR3 totals 18 residues. Germline V lookup: CDR1 MNHNS, CDR2 SASEGT. The chain's CDR3 is CASSDFESRGGNRKTQYF. CDR3 DNA sequence: TGTGCCAGCAGTGACTTCGAAAGTCGGGGGGGCAACCGGAAGACCCAGTACTTC.

J is TRBJ2-3 and V is TRBV28; D may be TRBD2 (7 bases). Germline V gives CDR1 MDHEN, CDR2 SYDVKM. V was pared by 6 bases and J by 3 bases, with 16 bases between. The CDR3 sequence is 15 residues long. This CDR3 is CASRRGGGATDTQYF. CDR3 bases: TGTGCCAGCAGACGAGGAGGGGGGGCGACAGATACGCAGTATTTT.

This chain uses TRBV21-1 with TRBJ1-4; the D call in the table, TRBD1, was not verified against the DNA. TRBV21-1 represents a pseudogene. CDR3 length: 15 amino acids. CDR3 DNA sequence: TGTGCCAGCAGCAAACATGGACAGGGACGGGAGAAACTGTTTTTT. Encoded protein: CASSKHGQGREKLFF.

This clone was seen only once. The J gene is TRBJ2-3, the V gene TRBV7-8; 7 positions agree with TRBD2. Trimming cost V 4 bases and J 2 bases; bases outside gene matches: 6. The CDR3 spans 15 residues. CDR1 and CDR2 from the germline V gene are SGHVS and FQNEAQ. CDR3 nucleotides: TGTGCCAGCAGCTGGGTTAGCGGGTTCACAGATACGCAGTATTTT. It specifies CASSWVSGFTDTQYF.

The chain links TRBV20-1 to TRBJ1-1; no definite D call. The germline V gene has CDR1 DFQATT and CDR2 SNEGSKA (reference sequence). Trimming removed 2 bases from V and 11 bases from J, with 12 bases in between. The CDR3 contains 11 residues. CDR3 amino acids: CSARYSTYAFF. The CDR3 DNA follows: TGCAGTGCTAGATATTCGACATACGCTTTCTTT.

CDR3 sequence (DNA): TGTGCCAGCAGCCCAGTGCAGGGCTCGGTTGAAAAACTGTTTTTT. Residues: CASSPVQGSVEKLFF. V and J are TRBV27 and TRBJ1-4, with D possibly matching TRBD1 (5 bases). Per the germline V gene, CDR1 is MNHEY and CDR2 is SMNVEV (reference sequence). Trimming stripped 6 bases from V and 7 bases from J, with 18 bases between. The CDR3 contains 15 residues.

This clone was observed a single time. The genes are TRBV19 and TRBJ2-3; perhaps TRBD1 as D (6 bases). Germline V gene data show CDR1 as LNHDA and CDR2 as SQIVND (reference sequence). The CDR3 has 15 residues. V was shortened by 7 bases and J by 8 bases, with 22 bases between the two germline ends. CDR3 DNA sequence: TGTGCCAGTAAGGAACACAGGGCGGCTTTGGGTACGCAGTATTTT. Encoded protein: CASKEHRAALGTQYF.

V gene TRBV13 combines with J gene TRBJ2-7; TRBD2 matches 10 bases. The CDR3 length is 15 residues. Per germline, CDR1 PRHDT and CDR2 FYEKMQ (reference sequence). V trimming: 5 bases; J trimming: 7 bases; junction bases outside the gene matches: 11. CDR3 sequence reads: CASSLSAGGFWEQYF. CDR3 in DNA: TGTGCCAGCAGCCTCTCAGCGGGAGGGTTTTGGGAGCAGTACTTC.

The J gene is TRBJ1-2, the V gene TRBV18, with TRBD1 as a possible D gene (6 bases). Germline CDR1 is KGHSH and CDR2 is LQKENI. The V end was cut by 4 bases, the J end by 4 bases, with 19 bases between. The length of the CDR3 is 16 residues. CDR3 DNA: TGTGCCAGCTCACTTACGGCTCCGGACAGCGTCTATGGCTACACCTTC. It encodes CASSLTAPDSVYGYTF. The full variable domain, with the rest looked up from reference TRBV18 and TRBJ1-2, is NAGVMQNPRHLVRRRGQEARLRCSPMKGHSHVYWYRQLPEEGLKFMVYLQKENIIDESGMPKERFSAEFPKEGPSILRIQQVVRGDSAAYFCASSLTAPDSVYGYTFGSGTRLTVV.

This clone was observed once. The chain couples TRBV18 to TRBJ1-1; no clear D. In germline, CDR1 is KGHSH, CDR2 LQKENI. The CDR3 runs to 15 residues. Trimming took 3 bases from V and 5 from J, leaving 16 bases between them. The DNA of the CDR3 is TGTGCCAGCTCACCGTTCACAGCCGGGGATACTGAAGCTTTCTTT. Its protein is CASSPFTAGDTEAFF.

The sample holds a few counts of this clone. The rearrangement links TRBV25-1 to TRBJ2-1, with D possibly TRBD1 on 5 matching bases. CDR3 length: 16 amino acids. From germline, CDR1 is MGHDK and CDR2 SYGVNS. Trimming cost V 4 bases and J 0 bases, with 13 bases left between them. CDR3 bases: TGTGCCAGCAGTGTCTCCGACAGTAGCTCCTACAATGAGCAGTTCTTC. It encodes CASSVSDSSSYNEQFF.

The chain uses TRBV19 and TRBJ2-1; a possible D gene is TRBD2 (6 bases). This CDR3 has 13 amino acids. Between the trimmed V and J ends, which lost 3 bases and 7 bases, there was a span of 10 bases. The germline V gene has CDR1 LNHDA and CDR2 SQIVND (reference sequence). CDR3 region: CASSIWGVNEQFF. In DNA, the CDR3 is TGTGCCAGTAGTATCTGGGGGGTGAATGAGCAGTTCTTC.

The rearrangement links TRBV24-1 to TRBJ1-5, with D perhaps TRBD1 (6 bases). Trimming cost V 4 bases and J 1 base, with 10 bases left between them. The CDR3 totals 15 residues. The germline gives CDR1 KGHDR, CDR2 SFDVKD. CDR3 in amino acids: CATSEPGQSNQPQHF. CDR3 DNA sequence: TGTGCCACCAGTGAGCCCGGACAGAGCAATCAGCCCCAGCATTTT.

This sequence joins TRBV4-3 and TRBJ1-4; the match to TRBD1 covers 10 bases. From germline, CDR1 is LGHNA and CDR2 YSLEER. The CDR3 is 13 amino acids. The V gene end was trimmed by 4 bases and the J gene end by 8 bases; junction bases not matched to a gene: 1. CDR3 in DNA: TGCGCCAGCAGCCGGGACAGGGGCGAAAAACTGTTTTTT. Translation gives CASSRDRGEKLFF.

The table lists this clone with a count of one. The chain recombines TRBV30 with TRBJ2-3; 14 bases fit TRBD2. CDR1 and CDR2 from the germline V gene are GTSNPN and SVGIG (reference sequence). V lost 4 bases and J lost 9; bases outside the gene matches: 12. This CDR3 region has 16 residues. As DNA, the CDR3 is TGTGCCTGGACCTCTCCGGGGACTAGCGGGAGTTTGACGCAGTATTTT. Its translation: CAWTSPGTSGSLTQYF.

V gene TRBV6-5 combines with J gene TRBJ2-7, with 8 bases matching TRBD1. CDR3 length: 14 amino acids. The V gene end was trimmed by 8 bases and the J gene end by 6 bases; junction bases not matched to a gene: 12. Germline CDR1 MNHEY, CDR2 SVGAGI. The CDR3 region is CASVRDRLPGEQYF. The CDR3 DNA reads TGTGCCAGCGTCCGGGACAGGCTCCCGGGCGAGCAGTACTTC.

For this clone: The junction does not match germline at one end; this may be a read error. This sequence joins TRBV7-7 and TRBJ2-5, with D maybe TRBD2 (6 bases). Germline V gene lookup returns CDR1 SSHAT and CDR2 FNYEAQ (reference sequence). This CDR3 contains 12 residues. In nucleotides, the CDR3 is TGTGCTAGCAGCTTAGCCGGGGGGACCCAGTACTTC. It translates to CASSLAGGTQYF.

The rearrangement joins TRBV5-8 to TRBJ1-2, with 9 bases matching TRBD1. Trimming at V came to 4 bases and at J to 3 bases, leaving 7 bases not matched to a gene. Germline values: CDR1 SGHTS, CDR2 YDEGEE. CDR3 length equals 15 residues. The CDR3 DNA is TGTGCCAGCAGCCCCCGGGACAGGGTCGACTATGGCTACACCTTC. As protein: CASSPRDRVDYGYTF.

The V call is TRBV7-9, the J call TRBJ2-2; perhaps TRBD2 as D (5 bases). Germline-derived CDR1 and CDR2 are SEHNR and FQNEAQ (reference sequence). The ends were cut back, 6 bases at V and 6 bases at J, with 8 bases in the middle. The CDR3 length is 12 residues. The CDR3 DNA is TGTGCCAGCAGTCCAGCGGCCGGGGAGCTGTTTTTT. Amino acid sequence: CASSPAAGELFF.

The V gene is TRBV27, the J gene TRBJ2-7; 12 bases are shared with TRBD2. This CDR3 has 16 residues. J lost 3 bases, V lost 4 bases, and 7 bases had no gene match. Germline V gives CDR1 MNHEY, CDR2 SMNVEV (reference sequence). This chain's CDR3 is CASSSYSSGGDYEQYV. DNA of the CDR3: TGTGCCAGCAGTTCGTATTCTAGCGGGGGGGACTACGAGCAGTACGTC.

This chain uses TRBV6-2 or TRBV6-3 with TRBJ2-7; 12 bases align to TRBD2. Germline values: CDR1 MNHEY, CDR2 SVGEGT. V trimming: 6 bases; J trimming: 5 bases; junction bases outside the gene matches: 5. This CDR3 is built from 14 residues. CDR3 residues: CASSPTSGRNEQYF. DNA for the CDR3: TGTGCCAGCAGCCCCACTAGCGGGAGGAACGAGCAGTACTTC.